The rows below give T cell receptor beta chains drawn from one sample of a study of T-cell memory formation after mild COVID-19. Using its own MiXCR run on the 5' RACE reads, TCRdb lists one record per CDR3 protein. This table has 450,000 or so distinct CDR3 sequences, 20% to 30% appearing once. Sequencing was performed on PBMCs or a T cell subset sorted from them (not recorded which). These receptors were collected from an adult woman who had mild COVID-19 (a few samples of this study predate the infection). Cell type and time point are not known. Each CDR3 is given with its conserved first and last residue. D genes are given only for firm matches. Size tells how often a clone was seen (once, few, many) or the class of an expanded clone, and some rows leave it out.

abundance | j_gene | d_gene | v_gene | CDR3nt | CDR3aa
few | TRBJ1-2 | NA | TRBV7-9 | TGTGCCAGCAGCGATCGGACGGAGATCTATGGCTACACCTTC | CASSDRTEIYGYTF
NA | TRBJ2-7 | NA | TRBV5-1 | TGCGCCAGCAGCTTTTCCCCCCCAAGTGCGTTGAGCTCCTACGAGCAGTACTTC | CASSFSPPSALSSYEQYF
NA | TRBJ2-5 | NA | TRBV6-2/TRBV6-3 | TGTGCCAGCAGCCCACCAGGGATCAGGCAAGAGACCCAGTACTTC | CASSPPGIRQETQYF
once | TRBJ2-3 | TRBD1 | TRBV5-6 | TGTGCCAGCAGCTTGGGGCAGGGGGCGAAAGCCACAGATACGCAGTATTTT | CASSLGQGAKATDTQYF
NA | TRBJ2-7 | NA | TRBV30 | TGTGCCTGGAGTGTAAGCAGCGGCGACGAGCAGTACTTC | CAWSVSSGDEQYF
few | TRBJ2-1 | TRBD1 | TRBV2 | TGTGCCAGCAATCGGGACAGGTACAATGAGCAGTTCTTC | CASNRDRYNEQFF
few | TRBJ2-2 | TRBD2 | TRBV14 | TGTGCCAGCAGCCAAGGACTAGCGGGAAACACCGGGGAGCTGTTTTTT | CASSQGLAGNTGELFF
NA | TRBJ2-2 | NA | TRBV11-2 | TGTGCCAGCAGCCACGAGCTGGGGGCTTACACCGGGGAGCTGTTTTTT | CASSHELGAYTGELFF
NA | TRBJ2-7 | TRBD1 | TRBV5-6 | TGTGCCAGCAGCTTAGGGACAGTAATTTACGAGCAGTACTTC | CASSLGTVIYEQYF
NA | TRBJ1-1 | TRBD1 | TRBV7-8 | TGTGCCAGCCACCCGGGACAGGGGGCCTACAACACTGAAGCTTTCTTT | CASHPGQGAYNTEAFF
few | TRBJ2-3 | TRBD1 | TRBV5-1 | TGCGCCAGCAGCTTGGCCTTGACAGGGGATGCCGCAGATACGCAGTATTTT | CASSLALTGDAADTQYF
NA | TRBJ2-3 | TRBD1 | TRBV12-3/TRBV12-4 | TGTGCCAGCACTCCAGGGGGGACAGGGGTGTTCACAGATACGCAGTATTTT | CASTPGGTGVFTDTQYF
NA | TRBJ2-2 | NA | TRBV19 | TGTGCCAGTAGTATAGGCAGTGGCATCAACACCGGGGAGCTGTTTTTT | CASSIGSGINTGELFF
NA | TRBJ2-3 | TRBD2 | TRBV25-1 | TGTGCCAGCAGTGGGGGGGGACTTCCTAGCACAGATACGCAGTATTTT | CASSGGGLPSTDTQYF
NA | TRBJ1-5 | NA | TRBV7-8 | TGTGCCAGCAGCTCGCCAGGGAAATCGGTTCAGCCCCAGCATTTT | CASSSPGKSVQPQHF
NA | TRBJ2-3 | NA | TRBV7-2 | TGTGCCAGCAGCTTGGGGGGGACAGACAGATTTACGCAGTATTTT | CASSLGGTDRFTQYF
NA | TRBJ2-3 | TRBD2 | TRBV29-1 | TGCAGCGTTAAAAACGGGGCTAGCGGGAGAAGAACAGATACGCAGTATTTT | CSVKNGASGRRTDTQYF
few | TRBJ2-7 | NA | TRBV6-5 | TGTGCCAGCAGTTACTCCGGGACGCCTTACGAGCAGTACTTC | CASSYSGTPYEQYF